The 26 T cell receptor beta chains below all came from one sample that was sequenced in a study of blood T cell repertoires in COVID-19. Sequencing used immunoSEQ multiplex PCR; TCRdb keeps in-frame clones, though not all of them. The sample consists of 110,000 to 150,000 clones, around 82% of them appearing once. The sequenced material came from peripheral blood. The receptor set was obtained from a man between 60 and 70 years old with acute or convalescent COVID-19.

The chain employs TRBV7-8 and TRBJ1-2, with D unclear. The CDR3 length is 13 residues. The V gene's germline CDR1 is SGHVS and CDR2 FQNEAQ. Trimming took 5 bases from V and 4 from J, leaving 11 bases between them. CDR3 in DNA: TGTGCCAGCAGCACCCGGGATTTCTATGGCTACACCTTC. Amino acids: CASSTRDFYGYTF.

The chain is built from TRBV18 and TRBJ2-7; 9 nucleotides line up with TRBD1. With V trimmed by 4 bases and J by 4 bases, 8 bases remained unmatched. CDR1 is KGHSH, CDR2 LQKENI, per germline. This CDR3 contains 15 residues. This chain's CDR3 is CASSRGTGLAYEQYF. In nucleotides, the CDR3 is TGTGCCAGCTCACGGGGGACAGGGCTAGCTTACGAGCAGTACTTC.

The gene calls are TRBV11-2 and TRBJ2-1; TRBD2 agrees at 8 bases. The germline V gene has CDR1 SGHAT and CDR2 FQNNGV. After removal of 5 bases from V and 9 bases from J, the junction contained 12 bases not matched to a gene. This CDR3 region has 15 residues. CDR3 residues: CASSAQVAGRGEQFF. CDR3 bases: TGTGCCAGCAGCGCTCAAGTAGCGGGAAGGGGTGAGCAGTTCTTC.

This chain uses TRBV6-5 with TRBJ2-2; no reliable D call. There are 11 residues in the CDR3. Germline CDR1 and CDR2: MNHEY and SVGAGI. The ends were cut back, 7 bases at V and 5 bases at J, with 5 bases in the middle. The CDR3 region has the DNA TGTGCCAGCACCGCGACCGGGGAGCTGTTTTTT. Translating it yields CASTATGELFF.

The chain has TRBV10-2 and TRBJ2-3; maybe TRBD2 (5 bases). Between the trimmed V and J ends, which lost 10 bases and 5 bases, there was a span of 22 bases. CDR1 is WSHSY, CDR2 SAAADI, per germline. This CDR3 is 15 amino acids long. The CDR3 DNA sequence: TGCGCCACCTCTCCATTTGGGGTGAGGGAAGATACGCAGTATTTT. Translated: CATSPFGVREDTQYF.

This clone was found a few times. V is TRBV5-1 and J is TRBJ1-4; 9 bases line up with TRBD1. The CDR3 length is 15 residues. With V trimmed by 4 bases and J by 5 bases, 6 bases remained unmatched. Germline CDR1 and CDR2: SGHRS and YFSETQ. CDR3 coding DNA: TGCGCCAGCAGCCTAGGACAGGGGAAGAATGAAAAACTGTTTTTT. Amino acids: CASSLGQGKNEKLFF. The whole variable domain, filled in from reference TRBV5-1 and TRBJ1-4, reads KAGVTQTPRYLIKTRGQQVTLSCSPISGHRSVSWYQQTPGQGLQFLFEYFSETQRNKGNFPGRFSGRQFSNSRSEMNVSTLELGDSALYLCASSLGQGKNEKLFFGSGTQLSVL.

V is TRBV4-2 and J is TRBJ1-3, with a possible D match to TRBD1 (5 bases). Trimming shortened V by 4 bases and J by 0 bases, and 10 bases separated the two germline ends. The CDR3 covers 15 residues. Germline lookup yields CDR1 LGHNA and CDR2 YNFKEQ. CDR3 nucleotides: TGTGCCAGCAGCCTGGCGGACAACTCTGGAAACACCATATATTTT. Translation: CASSLADNSGNTIYF.

The chain has TRBV5-1 and TRBJ2-5; TRBD2 matches at 9 bases. This CDR3 is 15 amino acids long. V was pared by 4 bases and J by 5 bases, with 9 bases of the junction left unmatched. Looked up from germline, CDR1 is SGHRS and CDR2 is YFSETQ. In DNA form, the CDR3 reads TGCGCCAGCAGCGGGATGGCGGGAGGGCCGGAGACCCAGTACTTC. This gives the protein CASSGMAGGPETQYF.

This rearrangement joins TRBV18 to TRBJ2-5, with 11 positions matching TRBD2. Germline loops: CDR1 KGHSH, CDR2 LQKENI. The CDR3 is 17 residues long. V lost 3 bases, J lost 1 base, and 7 bases stayed unmatched. The CDR3 here is CASSPPGLADFQETQYF. CDR3 DNA sequence: TGTGCCAGCTCACCTCCGGGACTAGCGGATTTCCAAGAGACCCAGTACTTC.

The rearrangement uses TRBV19 and TRBJ2-7, with a possible D match to TRBD2 (6 bases). Deletions cut 1 base from V and 3 bases from J, with 13 bases between. This CDR3 contains 15 residues. In germline, CDR1 is LNHDA, CDR2 SQIVND (reference sequence). CDR3: CASSIGGGEYYEQYF. Here the CDR3 DNA reads TGTGCCAGTAGTATAGGAGGCGGGGAATACTACGAGCAGTACTTC.

The chain uses TRBV9 and TRBJ2-7; possible D gene TRBD2, 6 bases. Trimming shortened V by 0 bases and J by 3 bases, and 13 bases separated the two germline ends. Germline CDR1 reads SGDLS; CDR2 reads YYNGEE. This CDR3 contains 15 residues. The CDR3 region is CASSVAGGGVYEQYF. For the CDR3, the DNA is TGTGCCAGCAGCGTAGCCGGGGGAGGCGTCTACGAGCAGTACTTC.

In DNA form, the CDR3 reads TGTGCCAGCAGCAAGAACAGAGAAAAACTGTTTTTT. Protein: CASSKNREKLFF. V is TRBV21-1 and J is TRBJ1-4; the DNA was not compared with TRBD1, the D call given in the table. TRBV21-1 is flagged as a pseudogene. CDR3 size: 12 residues.

The chain uses TRBV5-4 and TRBJ1-1; the match to TRBD1 covers 11 bases. The CDR3 has 18 residues. Trimming cost V 4 bases and J 5 bases; bases outside gene matches: 16. Germline CDR1 and CDR2: SGHNT and YYREEE (reference sequence). DNA of the CDR3: TGTGCCAGCAGCCCAAGAGCCGGGACAGGGGGGGTATGGACTGAAGCTTTCTTT. Its translation: CASSPRAGTGGVWTEAFF. Complete variable domain (other parts from reference TRBV5-4 and TRBJ1-1): ETGVTQSPTHLIKTRGQQVTLRCSSQSGHNTVSWYQQALGQGPQFIFQYYREEENGRGNFPPRFSGLQFPNYSSELNVNALELDDSALYLCASSPRAGTGGVWTEAFFGQGTRLTVV.

This rearrangement joins TRBV18 to TRBJ1-1; the match to TRBD1 covers 7 bases. The CDR3 runs 15 residues. Germline-derived CDR1 and CDR2 are KGHSH and LQKENI. J gave up 1 base and V 1 base, and 3 bases lay outside the gene matches. CDR3 nucleotides: TGTGCCAGCTCACCACGACAGGGCTCGAACACTGAAGCTTTCTTT. Translating it yields CASSPRQGSNTEAFF.

This chain connects TRBV5-1 to TRBJ1-1, with D perhaps TRBD1 (5 bases). In germline, CDR1 is SGHRS, CDR2 YFSETQ. The CDR3 is 13 amino acids. V shed 2 bases and J shed 1 base, with 6 bases lying between them. CDR3 DNA: TGCGCCAGCAGCTTTGACAGGAACACTGAAGCTTTCTTT. Translated: CASSFDRNTEAFF.

CDR3: CASSQIDRQETQYF. The CDR3 coding sequence is TGTGCCAGCAGCCAGATTGACAGACAAGAGACCCAGTACTTC. V and J are TRBV28 and TRBJ2-5; TRBD1 might be the D (5 bases). CDR1 and CDR2 (germline): MDHEN, SYDVKM. CDR3 size: 14 residues. Trimming cost V 6 bases and J 2 bases, with 13 bases left between them.

The CDR3 here is CASSRTGTYEQYF. The CDR3 bases are TGTGCCAGTAGTCGGACAGGAACCTACGAGCAGTACTTC. This chain uses TRBV19 with TRBJ2-7; 7 bases are shared with TRBD1. This CDR3 is 13 amino acids long. Germline trimming cut 5 bases from V and 2 bases from J; bases unmatched to any gene: 3. Germline loops: CDR1 LNHDA, CDR2 SQIVND (reference sequence).

The chain combines TRBV9 with TRBJ1-3, with TRBD1 as a possible D gene (6 bases). V lost 4 bases to trimming and J lost 0 bases, with 20 bases between them. There are 18 residues in the CDR3. CDR1 and CDR2 from the germline V gene are SGDLS and YYNGEE. Here the CDR3 reads CASSHKPDRRSSGNTIYF. In DNA, the CDR3 is TGTGCCAGCAGCCACAAACCTGACAGGCGTTCCTCTGGAAACACCATATATTTT.

The gene calls are TRBV28 and TRBJ1-1; TRBD1 agrees at 7 bases. Trimming at V came to 5 bases and at J to 6 bases, leaving 12 bases not matched to a gene. The CDR3 extends over 15 amino acids. The germline V gene encodes CDR1 MDHEN and CDR2 SYDVKM. The CDR3 is CASSPQGDSQSEAFF. CDR3 coding DNA: TGTGCCAGCAGTCCCCAGGGGGACAGCCAATCTGAAGCTTTCTTT.

J is TRBJ1-1 and V is TRBV11-3, with a weak D call TRBD1 (5 bases). CDR3 length: 13 residues. The V gene's germline CDR1 is SGHNT and CDR2 YENEEA. The V end was cut by 9 bases, the J end by 1 base, with 12 bases between. The CDR3 sequence is CASATQGNTEAFF. CDR3 DNA sequence: TGTGCCAGTGCCACCCAGGGGAACACTGAAGCTTTCTTT.

This rearrangement joins TRBV11-2 to TRBJ2-7; D is possibly TRBD2 (6 bases). The germline gives CDR1 SGHAT, CDR2 FQNNGV. V shed 5 bases and J shed 7 bases, with 15 bases lying between them. There are 13 residues in the CDR3. The CDR3 nucleotides read TGTGCCAGCAGCGCCGGGACTTCTTTTGAGCAGTACTTC. Its translation: CASSAGTSFEQYF.

This clone was detected only a few times. V is TRBV28 and J is TRBJ1-1, with 9 bases matching TRBD1. CDR1 is MDHEN, CDR2 SYDVKM, per germline. V dropped 6 bases and J dropped 3; count of bases not matched to a gene: 14. The CDR3 totals 17 residues. CDR3 bases: TGTGCCAGCAGCCCCACGGGACAGGGAAAGGGGGACACTGAAGCTTTCTTT. Translating gives CASSPTGQGKGDTEAFF.

The chain recombines TRBV5-1 with TRBJ2-2; 10 bases line up with TRBD2. V trimming: 0 bases; J trimming: 2 bases; junction bases outside the gene matches: 7. The CDR3 has 18 residues. CDR1 and CDR2 (germline): SGHRS, YFSETQ. In DNA, the CDR3 is TGCGCCAGCAGCTTGGCCCAAAGCGGGAGGGCCAACACCGGGGAGCTGTTTTTT. This gives the protein CASSLAQSGRANTGELFF. The whole variable domain, remainder taken from reference TRBV5-1 and TRBJ2-2, is KAGVTQTPRYLIKTRGQQVTLSCSPISGHRSVSWYQQTPGQGLQFLFEYFSETQRNKGNFPGRFSGRQFSNSRSEMNVSTLELGDSALYLCASSLAQSGRANTGELFFGEGSRLTVL.

As concerns this clone: One junction end disagrees with the germline gene, perhaps due to a read error. This chain joins TRBV7-3 and TRBJ2-1; 7 bases fit TRBD1. Germline V gene data show CDR1 as SGHTA and CDR2 as FQGTGA. The CDR3 loop spans 14 amino acids. The DNA for the CDR3 is TGTGCCAGCAGCCCGGGACAGTCCTCCAATGAGCAGTTCTTC. This codes for CASSPGQSSNEQFF.

In this sample, this clone turned up once. The rearrangement uses TRBV5-1 and TRBJ2-1; tentatively, D is TRBD2 (6 bases). V gave up 6 bases and J gave up 6 bases, with 22 bases separating them. The CDR3 sequence is 16 residues long. In germline, CDR1 is SGHRS, CDR2 YFSETQ. This chain's CDR3 is CASTINGGTLFNEQFF. The CDR3, as DNA: TGCGCCAGCACGATAAACGGAGGGACCCTCTTCAATGAGCAGTTCTTC.

The rearrangement joins TRBV6-4 to TRBJ2-1, with TRBD2 matching 9 bases. This CDR3 contains 15 residues. The germline gives CDR1 MRHNA, CDR2 SNTAGT. After removal of 5 bases from V and 3 bases from J, the junction contained 5 bases not matched to a gene. The CDR3 nucleotides read TGTGCCAGCAGTTCTAGCGGGACCTACTACAATGAGCAGTTCTTC. Its protein is CASSSSGTYYNEQFF.